Shown below are 9 T cell receptor beta chains from a single sample sequenced in a study of blood T cells in healthy people across ages. Sample-barcoded 5' priming and a J-beta primer mix drove a second PCR of roughly 6 to 12 cycles. TCRdb redid the calling of the 5' RACE reads with MiXCR, one entry per CDR3 protein. The sample includes fewer than 2,000,000 distinct CDR3 sequences, roughly a third seen only once; the top ten take about 11%. Sequenced: blood. The source of these receptors is a woman in her 30s in good health.

The chain recombines TRBV7-2 with TRBJ1-2; D not resolved. V was pared by 2 bases and J by 9 bases, with 13 bases between. CDR3 length: 13 amino acids. The germline V gene encodes CDR1 SGHTA and CDR2 FQGNSA. Written as DNA, the CDR3 is TGTGCCAGCAGCTTAAGTACACTCGTAAGCTACACCTTC. Protein: CASSLSTLVSYTF.

The chain joins TRBV10-2 to TRBJ1-2; D is uncertain. The germline V gene has CDR1 WSHSY and CDR2 SAAADI. V shed 6 bases and J shed 8 bases, with 13 bases lying between them. CDR3 length equals 12 residues. CDR3 sequence: CASREDFWGYTF. The CDR3 DNA reads as TGCGCCAGCAGGGAGGACTTCTGGGGCTACACCTTC.

This clonotype was counted at least ten times. The gene calls are TRBV7-2 and TRBJ2-3; 7 positions match TRBD2. The CDR3 consists of 14 residues. The V gene end was trimmed by 2 bases and the J gene end by 4 bases; junction bases not matched to a gene: 3. From germline, CDR1 is SGHTA and CDR2 FQGNSA. The DNA of the CDR3 is TGTGCCAGCAGCTTACCGGCGGGGGCAGATACGCAGTATTTT. It codes for CASSLPAGADTQYF.

At least ten counts were recorded for this clonotype. This sequence joins TRBV7-2 and TRBJ2-7; D remains ambiguous. Trimming pared 7 bases from V and 0 bases from J, leaving 10 bases between. This CDR3 has 13 residues. CDR1 SGHTA and CDR2 FQGNSA come from the germline V gene. The CDR3 DNA reads as TGTGCCAGCACCCGGCCGAGCTCCTACGAGCAGTACTTC. Translation: CASTRPSSYEQYF.

As concerns this clonotype: One end of the junction does not line up with germline, which may come from a read error. The CDR3 DNA reads TGTGCCAGCAGTTTATCCGCGGTGACTAAGGCTTACGAGCAGTACTTT. This sequence encodes CASSLSAVTKAYEQYF. The chain recombines TRBV27 with TRBJ2-5; D might be TRBD2 (5 bases). Germline V gene data show CDR1 as MNHEY and CDR2 as SMNVEV (reference sequence). The CDR3 totals 16 residues.

The V gene is TRBV10-3, the J gene TRBJ1-5, with TRBD1 matching 8 bases. The CDR3 extends over 13 amino acids. Germline lookup yields CDR1 ENHRY and CDR2 SYGVKD. With 6 bases clipped from V and 5 bases from J, the junction kept 3 bases outside the gene matches. CDR3 in DNA: TGTGCCATCAGGATGGACAGGGATCAGCCCCAGCATTTT. It codes for CAIRMDRDQPQHF.

This clonotype has a count of ten or more. The gene calls are TRBV10-3 and TRBJ2-1; weak D call: TRBD2 (5 bases). The germline gives CDR1 ENHRY, CDR2 SYGVKD. The V end lost 6 bases, the J end lost 6 bases, and 21 bases lay between the germline ends. The length of the CDR3 is 16 residues. Written as DNA, the CDR3 is TGTGCCATCAGGCAGGCCACCAAGGAGGATCCCAATGAGCAGTTCTTC. Translated, it gives CAIRQATKEDPNEQFF.

Here the CDR3 reads CSVSGRNEQFF. The CDR3 DNA reads TGCAGCGTTTCAGGACGCAATGAGCAGTTCTTC. The V and J genes are TRBV29-1 and TRBJ2-1; D call uncertain. The germline CDR1 and CDR2 sequences are SQVTM and ANQGSEA. The V end was cut by 5 bases, the J end by 6 bases, with 8 bases between. The length of the CDR3 is 11 residues.

This clonotype has only a few counts. Relative to the germline gene, one junction end is altered; a read error may explain this. The chain links TRBV9 to TRBJ2-7; D is perhaps TRBD1 or TRBD2 (5 bases each). Germline V gives CDR1 SGDLS, CDR2 YYNGEE. The CDR3 loop spans 15 amino acids. The CDR3 nucleotides read TGTGCCAGCAGCGTACAAGGGACGGGCCCCTATGAGCAGTACTTC. Translation: CASSVQGTGPYEQYF.